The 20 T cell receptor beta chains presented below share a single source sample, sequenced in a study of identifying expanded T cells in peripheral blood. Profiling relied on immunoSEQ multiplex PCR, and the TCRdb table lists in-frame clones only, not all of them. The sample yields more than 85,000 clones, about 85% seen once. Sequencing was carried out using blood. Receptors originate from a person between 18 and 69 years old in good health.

The CDR3 DNA follows: TGTGCCAGCAGTGAAGGCAGTGGAGATACGCAGTATTTT. Translating gives CASSEGSGDTQYF. This sequence joins TRBV6-1 and TRBJ2-3, with no clear D. V lost 1 base and J 5 bases, leaving 7 bases between the germline ends. The germline V gene encodes CDR1 MNHNS and CDR2 SASEGT. The CDR3 loop spans 13 amino acids.

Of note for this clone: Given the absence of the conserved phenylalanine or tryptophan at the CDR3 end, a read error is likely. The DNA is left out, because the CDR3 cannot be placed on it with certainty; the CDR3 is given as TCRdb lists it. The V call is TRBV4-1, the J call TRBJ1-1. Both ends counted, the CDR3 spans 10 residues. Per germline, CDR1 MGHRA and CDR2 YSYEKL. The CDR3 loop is CASSPSGRLE.

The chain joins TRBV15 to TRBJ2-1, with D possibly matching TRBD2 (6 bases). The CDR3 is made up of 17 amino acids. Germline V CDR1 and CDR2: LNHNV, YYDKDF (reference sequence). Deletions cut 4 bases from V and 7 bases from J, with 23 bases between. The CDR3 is CATSTQSPRGFLNEQFF. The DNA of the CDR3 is TGTGCCACCAGCACCCAATCCCCTCGGGGGTTCCTTAATGAGCAGTTCTTC.

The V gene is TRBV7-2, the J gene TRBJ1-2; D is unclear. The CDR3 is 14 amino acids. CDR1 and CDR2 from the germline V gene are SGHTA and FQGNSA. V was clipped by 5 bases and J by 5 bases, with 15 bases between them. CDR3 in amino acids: CASSPGGGGYGYTF. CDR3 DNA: TGTGCCAGCAGCCCGGGAGGAGGTGGGTATGGCTACACCTTC.

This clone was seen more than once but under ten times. CDR3 sequence (DNA): TGTGCCAGCAGCTTTAACAGGGTCTCCTACGAGCAGTACTTC. Protein: CASSFNRVSYEQYF. The chain couples TRBV7-2 to TRBJ2-7; a possible D gene is TRBD1 (6 bases). V was trimmed by 3 bases and J by 0 bases, leaving 9 bases between them. Germline values: CDR1 SGHTA, CDR2 FQGNSA. CDR3 size: 14 residues.

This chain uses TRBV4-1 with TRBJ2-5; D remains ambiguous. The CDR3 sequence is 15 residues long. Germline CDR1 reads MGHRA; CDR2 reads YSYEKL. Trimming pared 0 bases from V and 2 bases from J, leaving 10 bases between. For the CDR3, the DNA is TGCGCCAGCAGCCAAGAATGGGCGTTGCAAGAGACCCAGTACTTC. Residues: CASSQEWALQETQYF.

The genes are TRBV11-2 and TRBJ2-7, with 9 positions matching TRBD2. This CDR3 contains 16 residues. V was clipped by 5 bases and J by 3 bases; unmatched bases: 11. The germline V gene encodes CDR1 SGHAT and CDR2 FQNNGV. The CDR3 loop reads CASSLAAGGPIYEQYF. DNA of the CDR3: TGTGCCAGCAGCCTGGCCGCGGGAGGGCCTATCTACGAGCAGTACTTC.

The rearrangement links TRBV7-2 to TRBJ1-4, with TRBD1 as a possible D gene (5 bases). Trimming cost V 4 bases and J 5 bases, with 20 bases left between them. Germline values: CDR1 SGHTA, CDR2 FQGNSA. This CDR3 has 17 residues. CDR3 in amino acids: CASSSTRGLSLNEKLFF. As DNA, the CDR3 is TGTGCCAGCAGCTCGACAAGGGGCCTTTCACTCAATGAAAAACTGTTTTTT.

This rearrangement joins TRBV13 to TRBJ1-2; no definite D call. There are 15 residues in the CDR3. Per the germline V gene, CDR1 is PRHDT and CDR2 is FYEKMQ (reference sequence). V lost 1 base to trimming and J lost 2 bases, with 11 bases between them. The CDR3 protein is CASSLETDGNYGYTF. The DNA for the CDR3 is TGTGCCAGCAGCTTAGAAACGGACGGAAACTATGGCTACACCTTC.

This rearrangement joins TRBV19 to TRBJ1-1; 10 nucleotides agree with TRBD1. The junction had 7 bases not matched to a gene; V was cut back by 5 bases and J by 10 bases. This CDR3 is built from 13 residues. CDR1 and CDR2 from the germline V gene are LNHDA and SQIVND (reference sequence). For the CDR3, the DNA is TGTGCCAGTAGTCCCGACAGGGGGCGAGCAGCTTTCTTT. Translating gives CASSPDRGRAAFF.

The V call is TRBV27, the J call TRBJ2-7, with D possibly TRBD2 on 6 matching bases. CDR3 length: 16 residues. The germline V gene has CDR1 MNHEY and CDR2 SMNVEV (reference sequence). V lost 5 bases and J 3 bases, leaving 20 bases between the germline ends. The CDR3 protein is CASSPVTGRRGYEQYF. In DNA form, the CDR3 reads TGTGCCAGCAGTCCGGTCACTGGGCGGAGGGGCTACGAGCAGTACTTC.

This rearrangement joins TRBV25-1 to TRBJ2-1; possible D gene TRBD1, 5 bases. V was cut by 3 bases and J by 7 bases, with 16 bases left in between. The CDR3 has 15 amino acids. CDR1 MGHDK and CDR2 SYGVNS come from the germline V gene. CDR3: CASSDVRGRVNEQFF. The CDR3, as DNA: TGTGCCAGCAGTGATGTTAGGGGAAGAGTGAATGAGCAGTTCTTC.

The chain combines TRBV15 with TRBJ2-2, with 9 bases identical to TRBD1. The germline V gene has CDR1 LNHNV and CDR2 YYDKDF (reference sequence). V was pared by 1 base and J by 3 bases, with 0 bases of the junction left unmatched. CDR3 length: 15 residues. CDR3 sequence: CATSRGDRDTGELFF. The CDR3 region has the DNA TGTGCCACCAGCAGAGGGGACAGGGACACCGGGGAGCTGTTTTTT. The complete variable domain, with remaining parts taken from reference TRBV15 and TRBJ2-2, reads DAMVIQNPRYQVTQFGKPVTLSCSQTLNHNVMYWYQQKSSQAPKLLFHYYDKDFNNEADTPDNFQSRRPNTSFCFLDIRSPGLGDTAMYLCATSRGDRDTGELFFGEGSRLTVL.

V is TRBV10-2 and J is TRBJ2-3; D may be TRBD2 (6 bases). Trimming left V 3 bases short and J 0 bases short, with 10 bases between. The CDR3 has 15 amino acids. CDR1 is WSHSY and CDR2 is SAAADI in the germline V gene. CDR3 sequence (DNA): TGCGCCAGCAGTGACGCCGGACTAAGCACAGATACGCAGTATTTT. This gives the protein CASSDAGLSTDTQYF.

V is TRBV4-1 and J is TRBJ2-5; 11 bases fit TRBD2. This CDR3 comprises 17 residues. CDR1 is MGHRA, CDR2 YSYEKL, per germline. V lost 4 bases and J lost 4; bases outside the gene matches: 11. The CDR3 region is CASSRATSGGMRETQYF. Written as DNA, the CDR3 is TGCGCCAGCAGCCGCGCAACTAGCGGGGGAATGCGAGAGACCCAGTACTTC.

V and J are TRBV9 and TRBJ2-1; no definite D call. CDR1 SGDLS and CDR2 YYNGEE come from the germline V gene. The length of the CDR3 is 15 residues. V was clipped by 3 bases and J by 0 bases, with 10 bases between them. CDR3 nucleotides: TGTGCCAGCAGCGGAGCTGTAAGCTCCTACAATGAGCAGTTCTTC. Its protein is CASSGAVSSYNEQFF.

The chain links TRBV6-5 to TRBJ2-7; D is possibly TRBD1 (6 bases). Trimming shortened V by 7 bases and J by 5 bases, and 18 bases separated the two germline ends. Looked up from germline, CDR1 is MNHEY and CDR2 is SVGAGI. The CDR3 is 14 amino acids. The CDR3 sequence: CASKVNRAGNEQYF. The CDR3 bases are TGTGCCAGCAAGGTAAACAGGGCAGGGAACGAGCAGTACTTC.

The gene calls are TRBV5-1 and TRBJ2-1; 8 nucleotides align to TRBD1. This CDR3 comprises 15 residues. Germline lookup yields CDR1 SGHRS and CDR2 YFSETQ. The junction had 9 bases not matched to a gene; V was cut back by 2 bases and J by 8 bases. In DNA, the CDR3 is TGCGCCAGCAGCTTAGGTACAGGGGGTGACGATGAGCAGTTCTTC. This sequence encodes CASSLGTGGDDEQFF.

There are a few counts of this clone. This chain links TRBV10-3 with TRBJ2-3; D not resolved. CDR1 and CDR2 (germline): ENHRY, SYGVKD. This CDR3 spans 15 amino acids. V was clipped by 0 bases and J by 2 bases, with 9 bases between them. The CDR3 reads CAISESNSYTDTQYF. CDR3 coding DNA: TGTGCCATCAGTGAGTCTAACTCCTACACAGATACGCAGTATTTT.

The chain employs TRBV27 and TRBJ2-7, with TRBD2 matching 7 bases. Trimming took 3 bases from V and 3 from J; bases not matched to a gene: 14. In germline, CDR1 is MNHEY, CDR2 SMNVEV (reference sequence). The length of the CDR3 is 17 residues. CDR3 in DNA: TGTGCCAGCAGTTTTCGCGGGAGAGGTTCAGGTAACTACGAGCAGTACTTC. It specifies CASSFRGRGSGNYEQYF.